The rows below give T cell receptor beta chains drawn from one sample of a study of T-cell reconstitution after alpha-beta-depleted transplantation in children. MiXCR, applied by TCRdb to the PCR reads, yields one record per CDR3 protein. The sample holds 190,000 or so distinct CDR3 sequences, around 7% seen once. The specimen was PBMCs from the stem cell graft donor, collected from the stem cell graft. The receptor source for this set is a human donor who donated a stem cell graft to a child with Wiskott-Aldrich syndrome. Each CDR3 is given with its conserved first and last residue. The D gene is left open where the match is weak. Not every row has a clone size; where given, it reads once, few, many or a size class.

clone_size,j_call,d_call,v_call,cdr3_length,cdr3_aa,cdr3_nt
many,TRBJ1-2,TRBD1,TRBV29-1,14,CSVYDRGLYYGYTF,TGCAGCGTTTACGACAGGGGGCTTTATTATGGCTACACCTTC
many,TRBJ1-2,TRBD1,TRBV27,15,CASSSDREANYGYTF,TGTGCCAGCAGTTCCGACAGGGAGGCTAACTATGGCTACACCTTC
many,TRBJ2-3,TRBD2,TRBV6-1,15,CASTDSGGGTDTQYF,TGTGCCAGCACCGATAGCGGGGGGGGCACAGATACGCAGTATTTT
many,TRBJ2-7,-,TRBV4-2,13,CASSQDRGFLEYF,TGTGCCAGCAGCCAAGATCGGGGGTTTTTGGAGTACTTC
-,TRBJ2-3,TRBD1,TRBV6-6,15,CASSSRQGIADTQYF,TGTGCCAGCAGTTCTCGACAGGGGATCGCAGATACGCAGTATTTT
many,TRBJ2-3,-,TRBV12-3/TRBV12-4,13,CASSLGDKDTQYF,TGTGCCAGCAGTTTAGGAGACAAGGATACGCAGTATTTT
many,TRBJ1-4,-,TRBV6-5,14,CASSYTGPTEKLFF,TGTGCCAGCAGTTACACAGGTCCGACTGAAAAACTGTTTTTT
many,TRBJ2-1,-,TRBV20-1,14,CSARDRQDYNEQFF,TGCAGTGCTAGAGATCGTCAGGACTACAATGAGCAGTTCTTC
many,TRBJ2-3,TRBD2,TRBV5-1,15,CASSLGTSGADTQYF,TGCGCCAGCAGCTTAGGGACTAGCGGGGCAGATACGCAGTATTTT
few,TRBJ1-4,-,TRBV5-1,16,CASSPRLSATNEKLFF,TGCGCCAGCAGCCCAAGGCTCAGTGCAACTAATGAAAAACTGTTTTTT
many,TRBJ1-4,-,TRBV20-1,14,CSARRKGFSEKLFF,TGCAGTGCTAGGAGGAAGGGGTTCAGTGAAAAACTGTTTTTT
-,TRBJ2-1,TRBD2,TRBV19,15,CASSKTSGKNNEQFF,TGTGCCAGTAGTAAGACTAGCGGGAAAAACAATGAGCAGTTCTTC
many,TRBJ2-7,-,TRBV12-3/TRBV12-4,14,CASTDQDYSYEQYF,TGTGCCAGCACCGATCAGGACTACTCCTACGAGCAGTACTTC
many,TRBJ2-7,-,TRBV4-3,20,CASSQDIPIGGLAKNYEQYF,TGCGCCAGCAGCCAAGATATTCCGATCGGAGGGCTAGCGAAGAACTACGAGCAGTACTTC
-,TRBJ2-2,TRBD2,TRBV5-1,17,CASSLNRLAGGPGELFF,TGCGCCAGCAGCTTGAATCGCCTAGCGGGGGGGCCCGGGGAGCTGTTTTTT
-,TRBJ2-6,-,TRBV27,14,CASSAGSGANVLTF,TGTGCCAGCAGTGCAGGGAGTGGGGCCAACGTCCTGACTTTC
many,TRBJ2-5,TRBD2,TRBV5-1,16,CASSRTSGRAQETQYF,TGCGCCAGCAGCCGGACTAGCGGGCGAGCTCAAGAGACCCAGTACTTC
many,TRBJ2-3,TRBD2,TRBV5-6,17,CASSLLASGGYTDTQYF,TGTGCCAGCAGCTTGCTGGCTAGCGGGGGCTACACAGATACGCAGTATTTT
many,TRBJ2-7,-,TRBV20-1,12,CSARETPYEQYF,TGCAGTGCTAGAGAGACACCCTACGAGCAGTACTTC
many,TRBJ2-7,-,TRBV10-3,12,CAIRDSTYEQYF,TGTGCCATCAGGGATTCCACCTACGAGCAGTACTTC
many,TRBJ2-2,-,TRBV12-3/TRBV12-4,13,CASSLMGTGELFF,TGTGCCAGCAGTTTAATGGGAACCGGGGAGCTGTTTTTT
many,TRBJ1-5,-,TRBV7-9,14,CASSLEGKNQPQHF,TGTGCCAGCAGCTTAGAAGGAAAGAATCAGCCCCAGCATTTT
many,TRBJ1-5,TRBD1,TRBV6-1,15,CASRNQGASNQPQHF,TGTGCCAGCAGGAATCAGGGGGCGAGCAATCAGCCCCAGCATTTT
many,TRBJ2-2,TRBD2,TRBV12-3/TRBV12-4,16,CASSPRTSGNTGELFF,TGTGCCAGCAGCCCACGTACTAGCGGCAACACCGGGGAGCTGTTTTTT
-,TRBJ2-3,-,TRBV5-1,15,CASSVAGIPTDTQYF,TGCGCCAGCAGCGTAGCCGGGATACCCACAGATACGCAGTATTTT
many,TRBJ2-5,-,TRBV5-5,13,CASKYYGEETQYF,TGTGCCAGCAAATATTACGGGGAAGAGACCCAGTACTTC
-,TRBJ1-6,-,TRBV5-6,14,CASGKSWGSETLHF,TGTGCCAGCGGAAAATCGTGGGGGAGTGAAACCCTCCACTTT
many,TRBJ2-5,-,TRBV28,16,CASSQPAAPEGETQYF,TGTGCCAGCAGCCAACCCGCGGCCCCAGAGGGAGAGACCCAGTACTTC
few,TRBJ2-1,TRBD1,TRBV6-6,15,CASSGDRGPSPREFF,TGTGCCAGCAGTGGGGATAGGGGGCCTAGTCCCCGGGAGTTCTTC
many,TRBJ2-1,TRBD2,TRBV7-2,16,CASSLRAGDSYNEQFF,TGTGCCAGCAGCTTGAGGGCGGGAGACTCATACAATGAGCAGTTCTTC
few,TRBJ1-1,-,TRBV18,13,CASSPLKGIEAFF,TGTGCCAGCTCACCACTGAAAGGAATTGAAGCTTTCTTT
many,TRBJ2-3,-,TRBV4-3,16,CASSQVLSGSTDTQYF,TGCGCCAGCAGCCAAGTTTTAAGCGGTAGCACAGATACGCAGTATTTT
many,TRBJ1-5,-,TRBV20-1,13,CSARAAGNQPQHF,TGCAGTGCTAGAGCGGCGGGCAATCAGCCCCAGCATTTT
many,TRBJ1-2,TRBD1,TRBV29-1,14,CSAHPGTADYGYTF,TGCAGCGCCCACCCCGGGACAGCCGACTATGGCTACACCTTC
many,TRBJ2-3,-,TRBV7-2,14,CASSLTATKNTQYF,TGTGCCAGCAGCCTTACAGCCACGAAGAATACGCAGTATTTT
many,TRBJ2-1,-,TRBV29-1,14,CSVGAGHSYNEQFF,TGCAGCGTGGGGGCAGGGCACTCCTACAATGAGCAGTTCTTC
many,TRBJ1-1,-,TRBV12-3/TRBV12-4,14,CASSPPGENTEAFF,TGTGCCAGCAGTCCCCCGGGGGAGAACACTGAAGCTTTCTTT
many,TRBJ2-1,-,TRBV12-3/TRBV12-4,11,CASRSYNEQFF,TGTGCCAGCAGGTCCTACAATGAGCAGTTCTTC
many,TRBJ2-3,TRBD2,TRBV20-1,15,CSAPAASGGEDTQYF,TGCAGTGCTCCGGCGGCTAGCGGGGGGGAGGATACGCAGTATTTT
-,TRBJ2-5,-,TRBV5-5,14,CASSLAQLRGTQYF,TGTGCCAGCAGCTTGGCACAGCTGCGGGGGACCCAGTACTTC
many,TRBJ1-5,-,TRBV12-3/TRBV12-4,14,CASRNTGPGQPQHF,TGTGCCAGCAGGAATACAGGGCCGGGGCAGCCCCAGCATTTT
many,TRBJ2-3,-,TRBV20-1,14,CSAAGGVGADTQYF,TGCAGTGCGGCCGGCGGGGTGGGCGCTGATACGCAGTATTTT
few,TRBJ2-5,-,TRBV10-1,16,CASSESAAGTQETQYF,TGCGCCAGCAGTGAGTCGGCGGCGGGGACACAAGAGACCCAGTACTTC
many,TRBJ2-1,-,TRBV5-1,15,CASSSQRDSNNEQFF,TGCGCCAGCAGCTCTCAACGGGATTCCAACAATGAGCAGTTCTTC
many,TRBJ1-1,-,TRBV20-1,13,CSAREPGAGEAFF,TGCAGTGCTAGAGAACCGGGGGCGGGTGAAGCTTTCTTT
once,TRBJ2-3,-,TRBV24-1,14,CATSAPGGTDTQYF,TGTGCCACCAGTGCCCCGGGGGGCACAGATACGCAGTATTTT
many,TRBJ1-2,TRBD1,TRBV7-2,14,CASSLDRDWDGYTF,TGTGCCAGCAGCCTAGACAGGGATTGGGATGGCTACACCTTC
-,TRBJ1-1,-,TRBV7-9,13,CASSMPDSAEAFF,TGTGCCAGCAGCATGCCTGACAGTGCTGAAGCTTTCTTT
many,TRBJ2-2,TRBD1,TRBV12-3/TRBV12-4,17,CASTEDRTWPSFGELFF,TGTGCCAGCACCGAGGACAGGACTTGGCCCTCGTTCGGGGAGCTGTTTTTT
few,TRBJ1-1,-,TRBV4-1,16,CASSQQGRPGVAEAFF,TGCGCCAGCAGCCAACAGGGGAGGCCGGGGGTTGCTGAAGCTTTCTTT
many,TRBJ1-6,-,TRBV25-1,12,CASSEPESPLHF,TGTGCCAGCAGTGAGCCGGAGTCACCCCTCCACTTT
few,TRBJ2-1,TRBD2,TRBV6-4,16,CASSETLAGGNNEQFF,TGTGCCAGCAGTGAGACCCTAGCGGGAGGGAACAATGAGCAGTTCTTC